This T cell receptor (beta chain) was recorded in a study of T cells expressing NK-cell markers. After re-calling the 5' RACE reads, TCRdb lists one entry per CDR3 protein, DNA absent. The listing contains around 260,000 distinct CDR3 sequences. The TCR was taken from a woman between 18 and 75 years old in good health. The source material was blood T cells: a sorted CD56 or NKG2C T cell subset, CD4+ or CD8+ T cells, or bulk PBMC T cells (not recorded which).

CDR3 protein: CASSPGLYSGTDTQYF. The rearrangement joins TRBV7-8 to TRBJ2-3; TCRdb calls TRBD2, which cannot be checked without DNA. CDR1 SGHVS and CDR2 FQNEAQ come from the germline V gene. CDR3 length: 16 amino acids. Combining the CDR3 with reference TRBV7-8 and TRBJ2-3 gives the whole variable domain GAGVSQSPRYKVAKRGQDVALRCDPISGHVSLFWYQQALGQGPEFLTYFQNEAQLDKSGLPSDRFFAERPEGSVSTLKIQRTQQEDSAVYLCASSPGLYSGTDTQYFGPGTRLTVL.